This T cell receptor (beta chain) was captured by sequencing in a study of OX40 agonist ivuxolimab in advanced cancers. Study overall: Partial response was recorded in three patients: one hepatocellular carcinoma and two cutaneous melanoma cases.

Only in-frame clones appear in the TCRdb table, and some are missing; sequencing was by immunoSEQ multiplex PCR. The sample holds about 21,000 clones, about 80% seen once. Patients were ruled out by autoimmune disease history or systemic immunosuppression. The CDR3 has 15 amino acids. V lost 2 bases and J lost 3; bases outside the gene matches: 6. Germline lookup yields CDR1 SGHNT and CDR2 YENEEA. This clone was recorded only once. Its antigen is currently unknown. Points from the study as a whole: Some patients without response likewise showed low normalized clonal expansion. At 0.1 to 3.0 mg/kg, CD4+ and CD8+ blood T cells expanded clonally by week 6.

The input for sequencing was CD4+ or CD8+ T cells sorted from blood, taken in a trial of the OX40 agonist ivuxolimab. This clonotype was sampled from an adult with an advanced solid tumor such as melanoma, head and neck, liver or kidney cancer. The gene calls are TRBV11-3 and TRBJ2-7; TRBD1 matches 8 bases. CDR3 DNA: TGTGCCAGCAGCTTAACCCGGACAGGGCGCTACGAGCAGTACTTC. It encodes CASSLTRTGRYEQYF.